Relative to its sample, the clone carrying this TCR beta chain is medium-sized (0.01 to 0.1%). Its antigen is undetermined. This entry is derived from a study of prognosis after radiotherapy for stage I lung cancer. Points from the study as a whole: Before stereotactic body radiation therapy the median unique TCR clone count was around 10,000, and afterwards it fell to around 6,800.

Template was genomic DNA; TCR beta CDR3 amplified in two multiplex PCR rounds. Primers (each specific to one TRBV or TRBJ gene) were used in first-round PCR. The second round, a PCR step, used universal primers. TCRdb re-called the multiplex PCR reads with MiXCR, one entry per CDR3 protein. The table includes around 14,000 distinct CDR3 sequences, approximately 33% detected once. V was clipped by 6 bases and J by 0 bases; unmatched bases: 7. Germline V gene data show CDR1 as MNHEY and CDR2 as SMNVEV (reference sequence). The CDR3 is made up of 17 amino acids. This TCR was sampled from a donor aged 50 or older with non-small cell lung cancer. The sequenced sample was PBMCs, obtained before or after stereotactic body radiation therapy (not recorded which). J is TRBJ2-6 and V is TRBV27, with 8 bases matching TRBD1. The CDR3 sequence: CASRLGQASSGANVLTF. The CDR3 DNA sequence: TGTGCCAGCAGACTGGGACAGGCAAGCTCTGGGGCCAACGTCCTGACTTTC.